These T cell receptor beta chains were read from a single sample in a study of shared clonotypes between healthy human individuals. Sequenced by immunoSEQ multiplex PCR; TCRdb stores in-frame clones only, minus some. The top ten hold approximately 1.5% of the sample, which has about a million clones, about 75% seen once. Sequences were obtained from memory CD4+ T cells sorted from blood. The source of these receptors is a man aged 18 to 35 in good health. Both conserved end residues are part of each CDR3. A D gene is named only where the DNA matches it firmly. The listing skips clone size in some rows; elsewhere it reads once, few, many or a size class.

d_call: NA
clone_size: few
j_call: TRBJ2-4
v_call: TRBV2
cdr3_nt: TGTGCCAGCAGTGGGTCCGGGGAAAACATTCAGTACTTC
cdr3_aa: CASSGSGENIQYF

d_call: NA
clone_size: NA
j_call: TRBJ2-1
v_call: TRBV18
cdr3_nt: TGTGCCAGCTCACCACCGGCTGGTAGCTACAATGGGCAGTTCTTC
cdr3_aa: CASSPPAGSYNGQFF

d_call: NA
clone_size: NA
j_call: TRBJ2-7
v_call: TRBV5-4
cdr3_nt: TGTGCCAGCAGCCCGCCGGGTAACTCCTACGAGCAGTACTTC
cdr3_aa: CASSPPGNSYEQYF

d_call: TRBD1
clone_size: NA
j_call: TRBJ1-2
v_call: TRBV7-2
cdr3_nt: TGTGCCAGCAGCCCCCCAAGCGGGACAGGGGCCACATCTAACTATGGCTACACCTTC
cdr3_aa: CASSPPSGTGATSNYGYTF

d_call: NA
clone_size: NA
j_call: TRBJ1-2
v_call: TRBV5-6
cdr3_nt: TGTGCCAGCAGCTTCCGACGGACTAACTATGGCTACACCTTC
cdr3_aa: CASSFRRTNYGYTF

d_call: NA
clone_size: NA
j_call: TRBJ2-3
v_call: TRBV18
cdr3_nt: TGTGCCAGCTCACCACAGATGGGGACGGATACGCAGTATTTT
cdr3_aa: CASSPQMGTDTQYF

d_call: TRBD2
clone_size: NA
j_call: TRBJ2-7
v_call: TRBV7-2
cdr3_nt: TGTGCCAGCAGCCCGTTCGGGACTAGCGGTTACGAGCAGTACTTC
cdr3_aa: CASSPFGTSGYEQYF

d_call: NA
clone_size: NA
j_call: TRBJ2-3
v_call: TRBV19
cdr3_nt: TGTGCCAGTAGTATTGGAGGGGGGCGGGCAGATACGCAGTATTTT
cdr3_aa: CASSIGGGRADTQYF

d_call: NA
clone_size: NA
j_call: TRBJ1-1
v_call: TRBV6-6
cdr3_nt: TGTGCCAGCAGCAGGGGCCGGGAAGGGAACACTGAAGCTTTCTTT
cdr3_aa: CASSRGREGNTEAFF

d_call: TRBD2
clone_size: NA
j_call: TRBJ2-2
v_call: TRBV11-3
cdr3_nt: TGTGCCAGCAGCGTTACATTGGCTAGCGGGAGTTCGGGGGAGCTGTTTTTT
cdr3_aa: CASSVTLASGSSGELFF

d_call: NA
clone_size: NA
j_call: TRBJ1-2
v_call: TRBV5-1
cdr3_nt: TGCGCCAGCAGCTTGGCCGTGTCTTACTTCGAGGGCTACACCTTC
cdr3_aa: CASSLAVSYFEGYTF

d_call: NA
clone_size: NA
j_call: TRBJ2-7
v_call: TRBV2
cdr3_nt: TGTGCCAGCAGTATTCGGCTCTACGAGCAGTACTTC
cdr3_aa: CASSIRLYEQYF

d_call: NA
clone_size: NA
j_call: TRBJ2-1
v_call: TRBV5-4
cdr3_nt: TGTGCCAGCAGCTTGTCGACATATAACTACAATGAGCAGTTCTTC
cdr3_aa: CASSLSTYNYNEQFF

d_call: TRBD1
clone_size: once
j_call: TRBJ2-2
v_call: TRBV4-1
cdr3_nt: TGCGCCAGCAGCCTGTCGACAGGGGGGAACACCGGGGAGCTGTTTTTT
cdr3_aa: CASSLSTGGNTGELFF

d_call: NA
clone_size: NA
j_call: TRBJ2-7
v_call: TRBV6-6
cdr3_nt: TGTGCCAGCAGCTCCGACGGATACGAGCAGTACTTC
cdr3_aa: CASSSDGYEQYF

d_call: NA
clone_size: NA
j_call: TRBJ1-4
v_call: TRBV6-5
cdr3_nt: TGTGCCAGCAGTGGGCGGACAGAGAATGAAAAACTGTTTTTT
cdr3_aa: CASSGRTENEKLFF

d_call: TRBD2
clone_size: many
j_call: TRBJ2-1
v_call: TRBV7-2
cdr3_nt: TGTGCCAGCAGCTCCACACCGGGACTAGCGGGGGAGGGGTTCTTC
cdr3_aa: CASSSTPGLAGEGFF

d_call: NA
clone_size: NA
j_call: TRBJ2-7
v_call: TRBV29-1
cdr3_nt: TGCAGCGGATTCTTGGGGATTGAGCAGTACTTC
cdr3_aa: CSGFLGIEQYF

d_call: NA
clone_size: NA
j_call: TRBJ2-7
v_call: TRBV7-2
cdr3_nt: TGTGCCAGCAGCTTAGGGATAGGTCCCTACGAGCAGTACTTC
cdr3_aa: CASSLGIGPYEQYF

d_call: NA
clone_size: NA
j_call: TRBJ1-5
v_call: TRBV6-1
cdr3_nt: TGTGCCAGCAGTGAGAGGGGCTCCAATCAGCCCCAGCATTTT
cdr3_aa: CASSERGSNQPQHF

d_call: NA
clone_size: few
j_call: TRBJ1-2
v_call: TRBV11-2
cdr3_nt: TGTGCCAGCAGCTTAGTTTGGGGGGAAGGCGGCTACACCTTC
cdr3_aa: CASSLVWGEGGYTF